This T cell receptor beta chain stems from a study of T cells in Graves' hyperthyroidism and ophthalmopathy. Between the trimmed V and J ends, which lost 4 bases and 6 bases, there was a span of 19 bases. The CDR3 length is 16 residues. There were TCR beta CDR3 regions amplified from RNA transcripts. Using the HTBI primer set, a first-round RT-PCR was run on the TCR CDR3. TCRdb re-analysed the multiplex PCR reads in MiXCR, keeping a single row per CDR3 protein. The sample includes hundreds of thousands of distinct CDR3 sequences, roughly 14% of them seen just once. Clinicians diagnosed patients from clinical symptoms, serum thyroxine and TRAb, thyroid ultrasound and orbital computed tomography.

The specimen sequenced was blood. The chain combines TRBV12-3 or TRBV12-4 with TRBJ1-5, with D maybe TRBD1 (6 bases). This TCR derives from a woman aged 50 to 65 with Graves' ophthalmopathy. This CDR3 is CASSSQLGGASQPQHF. CDR3 sequence (DNA): TGTGCCAGCAGTTCCCAGTTGGGGGGCGCGTCTCAGCCCCAGCATTTT.